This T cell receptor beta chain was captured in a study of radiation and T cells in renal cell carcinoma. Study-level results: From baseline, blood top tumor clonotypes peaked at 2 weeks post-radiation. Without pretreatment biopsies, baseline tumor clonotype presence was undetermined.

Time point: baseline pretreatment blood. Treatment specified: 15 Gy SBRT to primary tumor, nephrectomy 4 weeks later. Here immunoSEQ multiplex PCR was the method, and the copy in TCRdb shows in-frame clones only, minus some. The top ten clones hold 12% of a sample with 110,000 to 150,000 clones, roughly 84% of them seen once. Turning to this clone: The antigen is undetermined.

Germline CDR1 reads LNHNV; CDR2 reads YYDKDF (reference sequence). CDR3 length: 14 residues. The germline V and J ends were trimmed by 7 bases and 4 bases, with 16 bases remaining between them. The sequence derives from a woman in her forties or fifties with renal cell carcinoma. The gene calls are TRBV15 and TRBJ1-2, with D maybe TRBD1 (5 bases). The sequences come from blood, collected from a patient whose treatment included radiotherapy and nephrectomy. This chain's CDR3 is CATKPGERVYGYTF. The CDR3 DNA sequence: TGTGCCACCAAGCCGGGGGAGCGCGTCTATGGCTACACCTTC.